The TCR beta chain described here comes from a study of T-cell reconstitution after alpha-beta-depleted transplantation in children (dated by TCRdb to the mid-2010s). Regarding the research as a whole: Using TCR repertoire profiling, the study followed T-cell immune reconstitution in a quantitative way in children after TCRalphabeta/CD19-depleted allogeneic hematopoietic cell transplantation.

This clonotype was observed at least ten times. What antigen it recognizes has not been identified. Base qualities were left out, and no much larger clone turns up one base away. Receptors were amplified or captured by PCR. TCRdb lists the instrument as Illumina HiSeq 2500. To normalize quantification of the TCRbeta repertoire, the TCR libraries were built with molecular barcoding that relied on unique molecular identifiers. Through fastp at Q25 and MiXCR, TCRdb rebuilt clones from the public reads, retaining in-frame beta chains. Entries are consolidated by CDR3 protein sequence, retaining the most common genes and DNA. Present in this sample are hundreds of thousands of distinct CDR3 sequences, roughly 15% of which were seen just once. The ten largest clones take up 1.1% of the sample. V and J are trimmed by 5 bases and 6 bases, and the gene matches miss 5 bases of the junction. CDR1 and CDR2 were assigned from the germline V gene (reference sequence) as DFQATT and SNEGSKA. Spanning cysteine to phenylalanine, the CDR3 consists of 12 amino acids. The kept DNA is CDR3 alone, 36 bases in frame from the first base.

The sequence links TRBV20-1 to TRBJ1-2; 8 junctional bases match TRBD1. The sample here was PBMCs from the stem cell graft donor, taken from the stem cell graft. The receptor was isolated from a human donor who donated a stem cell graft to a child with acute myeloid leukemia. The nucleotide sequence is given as TGCAGTGCTGACAGGGGATTCGATGGCTACACCTTC. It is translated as CSADRGFDGYTF.